The 13 T cell receptor beta chains in this list originate from one sample, sequenced in a study of identical twins. TCRdb passed the 5' RACE reads through MiXCR, listing each CDR3 protein once. Among a few hundred thousand distinct CDR3 sequences listed, about 13% were seen once. The same specimen was also included in a second study, on yellow fever vaccine responses in identical twins.

Sample: memory (CD45RO+) T cells sorted from blood. Receptor source: a woman aged 18-29 years in good health.

The chain has TRBV4-3 and TRBJ2-1; 7 bases fit TRBD2. The J segment lost 2 bases and the V segment lost 0 bases, leaving 4 bases of the junction unmatched. CDR1 and CDR2 (germline): LGHNA, YSLEER. The CDR3 covers 16 residues. This chain's CDR3 is CASSQDGLGPYNEQFF. The DNA of the CDR3 is TGCGCCAGCAGCCAAGATGGACTAGGTCCCTACAATGAGCAGTTCTTC.

This clonotype appeared a few times. The chain links TRBV5-1 to TRBJ2-2; 8 bases align to TRBD1. The CDR3 consists of 16 residues. Germline CDR1 is SGHRS and CDR2 is YFSETQ. The V segment lost 2 bases and the J segment 4 bases; nucleotides outside the gene matches: 7. CDR3 sequence: CASSLQGGAGTGELFF. CDR3 bases: TGCGCCAGCAGCTTACAGGGGGGCGCCGGCACCGGGGAGCTGTTTTTT. Using reference TRBV5-1 and TRBJ2-2 for the parts outside the CDR3, the full variable domain is KAGVTQTPRYLIKTRGQQVTLSCSPISGHRSVSWYQQTPGQGLQFLFEYFSETQRNKGNFPGRFSGRQFSNSRSEMNVSTLELGDSALYLCASSLQGGAGTGELFFGEGSRLTVL.

This clonotype was counted between two and nine times. The chain carries TRBV3-1 and TRBJ2-7, with TRBD1 identical over 7 bases. The length of the CDR3 is 13 residues. Trimming removed 4 bases from V and 4 bases from J; junction bases left unmatched: 4. CDR1 and CDR2 from the germline V gene are LGHDT and YNNKEL (reference sequence). CDR3 sequence reads: CASSRSGGYEQYF. The CDR3 DNA reads as TGTGCCAGCAGCCGATCAGGGGGATACGAGCAGTACTTC.

The gene calls are TRBV11-1 and TRBJ2-2, with 8 bases that match TRBD2. CDR1 is SGHAT and CDR2 is FQDESV in the germline V gene (reference sequence). CDR3 length: 18 amino acids. Losses at the gene ends were 1 base for V and 4 bases for J; bases not matched to a gene: 11. CDR3 residues: CASSLVTSGRSSTGELFF. The CDR3 nucleotides read TGTGCCAGCAGCTTAGTTACCAGCGGGAGATCGAGCACCGGGGAGCTGTTTTTT.

This clonotype was detected ten times or more. CDR3 amino acids: CASRGDQETQYF. For the CDR3, the DNA is TGTGCCAGCAGAGGCGACCAAGAGACCCAGTACTTC. V is TRBV28 and J is TRBJ2-5; D uncertain. Germline V lookup: CDR1 MDHEN, CDR2 SYDVKM. The CDR3 is made up of 12 amino acids. V was trimmed by 6 bases and J by 0 bases, leaving 5 bases between them. The full variable domain, completed using reference TRBV28 and TRBJ2-5, is DVKVTQSSRYLVKRTGEKVFLECVQDMDHENMFWYRQDPGLGLRLIYFSYDVKMKEKGDIPEGYSVSREKKERFSLILESASTNQTSMYLCASRGDQETQYFGPGTRLLVL.

This clonotype was counted many times. The CDR3 DNA sequence: TGTGCCAGCAGCCAACAGGAGGGACGCTCCTACGAGCAGTACTTC. Protein product: CASSQQEGRSYEQYF. This chain connects TRBV3-1 to TRBJ2-7; tentative D call: TRBD2 (6 bases). This CDR3 has 15 amino acids. V was shortened by 2 bases and J by 0 bases, with 11 bases between the two germline ends. The V gene's germline CDR1 is LGHDT and CDR2 YNNKEL (reference sequence).

The chain couples TRBV3-1 to TRBJ1-2; D is perhaps TRBD1 (5 bases). V was shortened by 2 bases and J by 5 bases, with 15 bases between the two germline ends. The CDR3 consists of 15 residues. The germline CDR1 and CDR2 sequences are LGHDT and YNNKEL (reference sequence). The CDR3 DNA follows: TGTGCCAGCAGCCAATCGGCTTGGGGGATATATGGCTACACCTTC. It yields the protein CASSQSAWGIYGYTF.

The chain joins TRBV5-6 to TRBJ2-4; 8 bases fit TRBD2. The germline CDR1 and CDR2 sequences are SGHDT and YYEEEE. V lost 0 bases to trimming and J lost 3 bases; unmatched junction nucleotides: 5. This CDR3 is built from 16 residues. In DNA form, the CDR3 reads TGTGCCAGCAGCTTGGTCGCGGGGGGCGGCAAAAACATTCAGTACTTC. It is translated as CASSLVAGGGKNIQYF.

The chain joins TRBV11-3 to TRBJ2-1, with 8 bases that match TRBD2. This CDR3 region has 14 residues. Per germline, CDR1 SGHNT and CDR2 YENEEA. J was trimmed by 7 bases and V by 3 bases; bases with no gene match: 5. This chain's CDR3 is CASSLTSVSNEQFF. Here the CDR3 DNA reads TGTGCCAGCAGCTTGACTAGCGTGAGTAATGAGCAGTTCTTC.

There are many counts of this clonotype. This chain links TRBV28 with TRBJ2-7; D may be TRBD1 (6 bases). Trimming took off 3 bases at V and 3 bases at J, with 9 bases between the two ends. Germline V lookup: CDR1 MDHEN, CDR2 SYDVKM. This CDR3 region has 13 residues. CDR3 region: CASSLIGGYEQYF. The CDR3 DNA follows: TGTGCCAGCAGTTTGATAGGGGGCTACGAGCAGTACTTC.

The chain has TRBV20-1 and TRBJ2-7; tentatively, D is TRBD2 (6 bases). The ends were cut back, 7 bases at V and 5 bases at J, with 18 bases in the middle. The CDR3 extends over 13 amino acids. Germline CDR1 is DFQATT and CDR2 is SNEGSKA (reference sequence). The CDR3 is CSGLASERNEQYF. CDR3 DNA: TGCAGTGGCCTGGCTAGCGAGAGGAACGAGCAGTACTTC.

V gene TRBV29-1 combines with J gene TRBJ2-3; D gene unclear. Trimming cost V 4 bases and J 2 bases, with 4 bases left between them. The CDR3 is 11 amino acids. CDR1 is SQVTM and CDR2 is ANQGSEA in the germline V gene. CDR3 residues: CSVVLTDTQYF. Written as DNA, the CDR3 is TGCAGCGTTGTTCTCACAGATACGCAGTATTTT.

This clonotype was recorded a few times. The J gene is TRBJ1-2, the V gene TRBV27; 7 bases line up with TRBD1. V was pared by 6 bases and J by 0 bases, with 7 bases of the junction left unmatched. This CDR3 region has 15 residues. Germline V CDR1 and CDR2: MNHEY, SMNVEV (reference sequence). The CDR3 nucleotides are TGTGCCAGCAGGGGAAACAGGGGAACTAACTATGGCTACACCTTC. Translation gives CASRGNRGTNYGYTF.